Listed below are T cell receptor beta chains from one sample, sequenced in a study of T cells after yellow fever vaccination. In TCRdb, the 5' RACE reads were re-called with MiXCR into one record per CDR3 protein. The table records a few hundred thousand distinct CDR3 sequences, about 5.2% of them present only once. The sequences come from CD4+ T cells sorted from PBMCs, collected on the day of the yellow fever booster vaccination. These receptor sequences come from a man younger than 35 who received the YFV17D yellow fever vaccine. The CDR3 runs from the conserved cysteine through the conserved F or W. Each record gives: CDR3 DNA, CDR3 protein, D gene, J gene, clone size, V gene. D genes are given only for firm matches. Clone sizes are given selectively: once, few, many, or a class where the clone is expanded.

TGCAGTGCTAGGTTAGCCTCCACAGATACGCAGTATTTT CSARLASTDTQYF NA TRBJ2-3 many TRBV20-1
TGTGCCAGCAGCCCCTCGCTTGGGTTCAATCAGCCCCAGCATTTT CASSPSLGFNQPQHF NA TRBJ1-5 NA TRBV7-9
TGTGCCAGCAGCCAAGTACTGTTGAGCGGGGGCGAGCAGTACTTC CASSQVLLSGGEQYF TRBD2 TRBJ2-7 NA TRBV4-2
TGTGCCAGCAGTTTATCCTGGGGAGACACACCACGAGAACAGACCCAGTACTTC CASSLSWGDTPREQTQYF NA TRBJ2-5 many TRBV28
TGCAGTGCTAGTGTGTCGCCCGCTAGCAATCAGCCCCAGCATTTT CSASVSPASNQPQHF NA TRBJ1-5 few TRBV20-1
TGTGCCAGCAGCTTATCAGGACTAAACTATGGCTACACCTTC CASSLSGLNYGYTF NA TRBJ1-2 many TRBV7-2
TGTGCCAGCAGCCAGACGAGCTCTGGGGCCAACGTCCTGACTTTC CASSQTSSGANVLTF NA TRBJ2-6 many TRBV7-2
TGTGCCAGCAGGCGACTAGCGGGGGCAGATACGCAGTATTTT CASRRLAGADTQYF TRBD2 TRBJ2-3 few TRBV6-5
TGCAGTGCTAACCAAGAGACCCAGTACTTC CSANQETQYF NA TRBJ2-5 NA TRBV20-1
TGTGCCAGCGGCGCTGACAGGGTACGGGAAAAACTGTTTTTT CASGADRVREKLFF TRBD1 TRBJ1-4 many TRBV2
TGTGCCAGCAGCCGAGTGGAGGGTTGGCCTACAGATACGCAGTATTTT CASSRVEGWPTDTQYF NA TRBJ2-3 few TRBV7-2
TGTGCCAGCAGCTTAGGGGTGGGAGGGTTAGAGGAGACCCAGTACTTC CASSLGVGGLEETQYF TRBD2 TRBJ2-5 few TRBV11-2
TGTGCCACCCTCCCCCGGACAGGGGAACCCACTGAAGCTTTCTTT CATLPRTGEPTEAFF TRBD1 TRBJ1-1 NA TRBV27
TGCAGCGTTAGACAGGGGGCCGTAGTCTACACCTTC CSVRQGAVVYTF TRBD1 TRBJ1-2 few TRBV29-1
TGTGCCAGCCGAGATTACCTCTCTGGAAACACCATATATTTT CASRDYLSGNTIYF NA TRBJ1-3 NA TRBV19
TGTGCCAGCAGCCCCTCAGGGGGTTGGGATACGCAGTATTTT CASSPSGGWDTQYF TRBD1 TRBJ2-3 many TRBV7-9
TGCAGTGCCCACCCGGGGGGGACAGAGACCCAGTACTTC CSAHPGGTETQYF TRBD2 TRBJ2-5 NA TRBV20-1
TGTGCCGCGGGCAACTATGGCTACACCTTC CAAGNYGYTF NA TRBJ1-2 many TRBV6-5
TGCGCCAGCAGTTTGGATCGGCAGCGGGCGAGGCAGATGAACACCGGGGAGCTGTTTTTT CASSLDRQRARQMNTGELFF NA TRBJ2-2 few TRBV5-1
TGCGCCAGCAGCCAACAGGTTTTTAACTATGGCTACACCTTC CASSQQVFNYGYTF NA TRBJ1-2 NA TRBV4-3
TGCGCCAGCAGCCAAGGAGGAAGGGGCGTGAAGACCCAGTACTTC CASSQGGRGVKTQYF NA TRBJ2-5 few TRBV4-1
TGCAGCGTTGGTCGGGGGATGAACACTGAAGCTTTCTTT CSVGRGMNTEAFF NA TRBJ1-1 few TRBV29-1
TGCAGCGTGGGGCGGGGGGCCCAAGAGACCCAGTACTTC CSVGRGAQETQYF TRBD2 TRBJ2-5 many TRBV29-1
TGTGCCAGCAGCGCCGGGACTCAAAATGAGCAGTTCTTC CASSAGTQNEQFF NA TRBJ2-1 many TRBV7-6
TGTGCCAGCAGCCCGTCCATCAGGGGCGATGAAAAACTGTTTTTT CASSPSIRGDEKLFF NA TRBJ1-4 few TRBV7-8
TGCGCCAGCAGCTTGGCCGGGACAGGTATAGGGGAGCAGTACTTC CASSLAGTGIGEQYF TRBD1 TRBJ2-7 NA TRBV5-1
TGTGCCAGCAGCCAGTACCGGGACAGGCCTCACGAGCAGTACTTC CASSQYRDRPHEQYF TRBD1 TRBJ2-7 few TRBV3-1
TGTGCCAGCTCACCCGAGCGGGGGTGGGAGGCTGAAGCTTTCTTT CASSPERGWEAEAFF NA TRBJ1-1 NA TRBV18
TGCGCCAGCAGCTCCTCCGAACTAGCGGGGAGCACAGATACGCAGTATTTT CASSSSELAGSTDTQYF TRBD2 TRBJ2-3 few TRBV5-1
TGTGCCAGCAGTGATACGACAGGGGCCCAAGAGACCCAGTACTTC CASSDTTGAQETQYF TRBD1 TRBJ2-5 NA TRBV25-1
TGTGCCAGCAGTTTCGGGCGGATCCAAGAGACCCAGTACTTC CASSFGRIQETQYF NA TRBJ2-5 few TRBV12-3/TRBV12-4
TGTGCCAGCAGCCTTTTCAGGGGCCCCGGTGAGCAGTTCTTC CASSLFRGPGEQFF NA TRBJ2-1 NA TRBV3-1
TGCAGTTCGACAGGGGGGGCGCGAGGCTACACCTTC CSSTGGARGYTF TRBD1 TRBJ1-2 few TRBV20-1
TGTGCCAGCAGTTACTGGGGGAAAAGGAATTCACCCCTCCACTTT CASSYWGKRNSPLHF NA TRBJ1-6 NA TRBV6-5
TGTGCCAGCACCAGAGACGGGGGCACTGAAGCTTTCTTT CASTRDGGTEAFF NA TRBJ1-1 few TRBV7-9
TGCAGCGCCGGGTCCGCGAACACCGGGGAGCTGTTTTTT CSAGSANTGELFF NA TRBJ2-2 many TRBV29-1
TGTGCCAGCAGCCGGGAGAGGGACGAGCAGTACTTC CASSRERDEQYF NA TRBJ2-7 NA TRBV7-9
TGTGCCAGCAGTTACCGGCTCGCGCACAAGATGAACACTGAAGCTTTCTTT CASSYRLAHKMNTEAFF NA TRBJ1-1 NA TRBV6-5
TGTGCCAGCAGTTACTCGATCCCGGGCGCGAGTACCGGGGAGCTGTTTTTT CASSYSIPGASTGELFF NA TRBJ2-2 few TRBV6-5
TGTGCTAGTGGCCCATCCAGGGGGGCCACTGAAGCTTTCTTT CASGPSRGATEAFF TRBD1 TRBJ1-1 NA TRBV12-5
TGTGCCAGCAGCCAAGATCGAAGCGGGCAGTTCTTC CASSQDRSGQFF NA TRBJ2-1 many TRBV3-1
TGTGCCAGCAGCTTACTGGGGAACACTGAAGCTTTCTTT CASSLLGNTEAFF NA TRBJ1-1 many TRBV11-2
TGCAGCGTTTCTAGGGACCAAGAGACCCAGTACTTC CSVSRDQETQYF NA TRBJ2-5 few TRBV29-1
TGCAGTGCCCCGCGGGGGGTTGAGACCCAGTACTTC CSAPRGVETQYF TRBD2 TRBJ2-5 few TRBV20-1
TGTGCCTGGAGTGAACAGATTTACCGGGAGCTGTTTTTT CAWSEQIYRELFF NA TRBJ2-2 few TRBV30
TGCAGTGGGGGCACCAGGAACACTGAAGCTTTCTTT CSGGTRNTEAFF NA TRBJ1-1 many TRBV20-1
TGTGCCAGCAGTTACTCGGTGTTAGCCGCCTATGGCTACACCTTC CASSYSVLAAYGYTF NA TRBJ1-2 NA TRBV6-5
TGCGCCAGCAGCCAAGTACGTGGACTCTACGAGCAGTACTTC CASSQVRGLYEQYF NA TRBJ2-7 many TRBV4-1